This T cell receptor beta chain came from a study of control samples from healthy donors and cancer patients. The assay was immunoSEQ multiplex PCR, and TCRdb's table has in-frame clones only and misses some. The data contain 100,000 or so clones, around 86% of them singletons. This CDR3 region has 12 residues. The V end was cut by 10 bases, the J end by 5 bases, with 15 bases between. The germline V gene has CDR1 MDHEN and CDR2 SYDVKM. This receptor was identified in a woman in her forties or fifties in good health. V and J are TRBV28 and TRBJ2-7; TRBD1 is a possible D gene (5 bases). The specimen was blood. The CDR3 loop reads CATSAGIHEQYF. DNA of the CDR3: TGTGCCACCTCGGCAGGGATACACGAGCAGTACTTC.